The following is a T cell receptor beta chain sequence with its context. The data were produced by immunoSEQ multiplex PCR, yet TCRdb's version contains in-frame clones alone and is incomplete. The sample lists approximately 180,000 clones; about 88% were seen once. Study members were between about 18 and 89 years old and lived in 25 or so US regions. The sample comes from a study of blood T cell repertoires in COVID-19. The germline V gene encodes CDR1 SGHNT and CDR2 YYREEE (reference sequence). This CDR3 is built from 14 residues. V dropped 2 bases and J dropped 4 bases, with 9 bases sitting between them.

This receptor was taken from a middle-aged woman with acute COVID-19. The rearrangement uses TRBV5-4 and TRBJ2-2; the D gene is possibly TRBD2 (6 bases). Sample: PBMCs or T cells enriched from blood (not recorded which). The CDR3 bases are TGTGCCAGCAGCTTTTACGGGGGCACCGGGGAGCTGTTTTTT. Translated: CASSFYGGTGELFF.